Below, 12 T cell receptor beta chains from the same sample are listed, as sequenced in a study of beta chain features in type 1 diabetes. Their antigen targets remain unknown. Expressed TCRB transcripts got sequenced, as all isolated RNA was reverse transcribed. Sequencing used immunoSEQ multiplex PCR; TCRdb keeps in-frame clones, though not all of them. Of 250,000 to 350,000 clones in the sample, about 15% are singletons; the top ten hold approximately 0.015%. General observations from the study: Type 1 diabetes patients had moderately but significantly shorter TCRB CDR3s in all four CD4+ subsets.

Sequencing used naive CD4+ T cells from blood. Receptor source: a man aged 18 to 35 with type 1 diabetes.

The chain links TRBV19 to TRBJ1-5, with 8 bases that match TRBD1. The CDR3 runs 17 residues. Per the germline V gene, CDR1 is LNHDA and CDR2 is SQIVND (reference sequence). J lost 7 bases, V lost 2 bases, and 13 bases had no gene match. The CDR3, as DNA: TGTGCCAGTAGTATATTCCACCGCGCGGACAGGGTGCAGCCCCAGCATTTT. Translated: CASSIFHRADRVQPQHF. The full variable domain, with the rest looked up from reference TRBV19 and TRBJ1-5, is DGGITQSPKYLFRKEGQNVTLSCEQNLNHDAMYWYRQDPGQGLRLIYYSQIVNDFQKGDIAEGYSVSREKKESFPLTVTSAQKNPTAFYLCASSIFHRADRVQPQHFGDGTRLSIL.

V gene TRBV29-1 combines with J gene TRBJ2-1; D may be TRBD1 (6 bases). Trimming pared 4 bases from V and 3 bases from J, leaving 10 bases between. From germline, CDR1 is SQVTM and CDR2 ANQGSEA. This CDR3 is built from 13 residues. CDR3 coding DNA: TGCAGCGTTGCTATGGGACACTACAATGAGCAGTTCTTC. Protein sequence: CSVAMGHYNEQFF.

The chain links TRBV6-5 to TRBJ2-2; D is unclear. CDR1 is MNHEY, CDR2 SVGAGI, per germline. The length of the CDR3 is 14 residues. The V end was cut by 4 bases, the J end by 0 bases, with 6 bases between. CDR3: CASSLFANTGELFF. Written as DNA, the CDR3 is TGTGCCAGCAGTTTGTTCGCGAACACCGGGGAGCTGTTTTTT.

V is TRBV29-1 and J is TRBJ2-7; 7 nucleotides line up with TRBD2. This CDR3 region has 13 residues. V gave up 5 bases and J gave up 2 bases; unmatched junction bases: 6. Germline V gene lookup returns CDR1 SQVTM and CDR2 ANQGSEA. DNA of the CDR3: TGCAGCGTTCACGGGAGGCAAACCTACGAGCAGTACTTC. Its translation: CSVHGRQTYEQYF.

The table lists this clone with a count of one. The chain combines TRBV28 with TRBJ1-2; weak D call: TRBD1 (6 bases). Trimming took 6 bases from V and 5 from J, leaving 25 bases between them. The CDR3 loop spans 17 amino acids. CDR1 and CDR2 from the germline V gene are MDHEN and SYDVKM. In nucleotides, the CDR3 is TGTGCCAGCAGCTCTACAGCGATCGGGGGGCTGGTTTATGGCTACACCTTC. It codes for CASSSTAIGGLVYGYTF.

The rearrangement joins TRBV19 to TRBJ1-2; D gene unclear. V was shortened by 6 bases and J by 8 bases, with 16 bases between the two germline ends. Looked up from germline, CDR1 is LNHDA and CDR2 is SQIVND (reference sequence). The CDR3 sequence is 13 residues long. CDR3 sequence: CASSPHELWGYTF. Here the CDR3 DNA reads TGTGCCAGTAGCCCGCACGAGCTTTGGGGCTACACCTTC.

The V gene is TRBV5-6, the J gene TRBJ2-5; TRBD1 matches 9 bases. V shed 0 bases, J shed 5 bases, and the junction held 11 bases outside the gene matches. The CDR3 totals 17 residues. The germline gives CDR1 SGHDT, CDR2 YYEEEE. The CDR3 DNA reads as TGTGCCAGCAGCTTGGATTACGGGACAGGGTCCCGCGAGACCCAGTACTTC. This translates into CASSLDYGTGSRETQYF.

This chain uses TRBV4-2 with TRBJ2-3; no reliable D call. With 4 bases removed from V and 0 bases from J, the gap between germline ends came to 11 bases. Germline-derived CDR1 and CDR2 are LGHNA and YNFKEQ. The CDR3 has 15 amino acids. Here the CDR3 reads CASSRERSSTDTQYF. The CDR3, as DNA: TGTGCCAGCAGCCGCGAGAGGTCTAGCACAGATACGCAGTATTTT.

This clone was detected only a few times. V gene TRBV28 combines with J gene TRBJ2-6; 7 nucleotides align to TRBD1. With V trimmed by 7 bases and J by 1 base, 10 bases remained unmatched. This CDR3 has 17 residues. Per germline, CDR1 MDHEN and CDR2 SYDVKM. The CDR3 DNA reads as TGTGCCAGCATGGACAGGCCAGCTTTATCTGGGGCCAACGTCCTGACTTTC. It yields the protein CASMDRPALSGANVLTF.

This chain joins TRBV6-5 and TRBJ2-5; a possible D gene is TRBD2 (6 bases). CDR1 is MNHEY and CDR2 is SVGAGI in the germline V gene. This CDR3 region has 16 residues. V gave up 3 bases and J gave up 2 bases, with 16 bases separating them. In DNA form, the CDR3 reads TGTGCCAGCAGTTATCAGGGAGGATGGCTGCAAGAGACCCAGTACTTC. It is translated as CASSYQGGWLQETQYF.

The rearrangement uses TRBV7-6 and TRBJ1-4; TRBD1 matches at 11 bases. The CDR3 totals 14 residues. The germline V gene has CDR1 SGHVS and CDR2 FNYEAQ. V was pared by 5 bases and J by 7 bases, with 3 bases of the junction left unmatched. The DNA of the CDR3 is TGTGCCAGCAGCCTGGGGACAGGGGGTGAAAAACTGTTTTTT. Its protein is CASSLGTGGEKLFF.

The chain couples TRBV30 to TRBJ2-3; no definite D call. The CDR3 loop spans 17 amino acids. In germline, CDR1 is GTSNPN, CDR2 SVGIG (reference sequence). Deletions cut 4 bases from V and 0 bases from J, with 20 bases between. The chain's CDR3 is CAWIPLNPVFSTDTQYF. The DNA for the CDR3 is TGTGCCTGGATTCCCCTTAATCCCGTATTCAGCACAGATACGCAGTATTTT.